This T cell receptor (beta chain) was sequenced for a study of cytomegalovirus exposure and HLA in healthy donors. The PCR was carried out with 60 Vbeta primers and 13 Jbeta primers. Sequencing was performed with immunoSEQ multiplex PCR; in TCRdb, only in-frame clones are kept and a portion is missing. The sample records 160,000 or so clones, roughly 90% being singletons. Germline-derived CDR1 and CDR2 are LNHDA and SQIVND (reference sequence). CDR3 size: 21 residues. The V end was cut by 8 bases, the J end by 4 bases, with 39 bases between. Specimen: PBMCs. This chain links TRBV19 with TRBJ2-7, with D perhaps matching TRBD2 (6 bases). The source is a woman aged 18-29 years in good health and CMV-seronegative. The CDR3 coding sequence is TGTGCCAGTTATCGATCAATTGGATGGGATGGAAAGACAGAAGCGGGTTACGAGCAGTACTTC. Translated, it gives CASYRSIGWDGKTEAGYEQYF.